A selection of T cell receptor beta chains follows, all from one sample in a study of blood T cell repertoires in COVID-19. Using immunoSEQ multiplex PCR, the repertoire was profiled, and TCRdb retains in-frame clones only, with some absent. This table has 25,000 or so clones, 70% to 90% appearing once. Sequenced input: peripheral blood. These receptors all stem from a woman of 80 years or more with acute or convalescent COVID-19. CDR3s leave out the opening cysteine and the closing phenylalanine or tryptophan. Rows may omit the clone size; those that give it use once, few, many or a size class.

13	TRBV6-2/TRBV6-3	TRBJ2-1	once	ASSRERESRDEQF
13	TRBV27	TRBJ1-1	-	ASSLKWRPNTEAF
15	TRBV7-2	TRBJ2-3	-	ASSPSGLAGVLDTQY
11	TRBV30	TRBJ1-2	-	AWSVQGPYGYT
13	TRBV5-1	TRBJ2-1	-	ASSSALGQNNEQF
11	TRBV4-1	TRBJ1-5	few	ASSQLFLEPQH
13	TRBV5-5	TRBJ2-1	-	ASSLDPSSYNEQF
13	TRBV5-4	TRBJ1-6	-	ASNRDRGLNSPLH
11	TRBV30	TRBJ1-4	few	AWSGRGNEKLF
16	TRBV5-5	TRBJ1-5	once	ASSLGTGGFNSNQPQH
14	TRBV7-2	TRBJ2-6	-	ASSLVGGAGANVLT
14	TRBV10-1	TRBJ2-3	once	ASSETLAGTTDTQY
12	TRBV7-2	TRBJ2-1	once	ASSLGQADNEQF
13	TRBV7-6	TRBJ1-1	-	ASSFGPIGRTEAF
11	TRBV6-2/TRBV6-3	TRBJ1-2	-	ASSRTGAYGYT
13	TRBV3-1/TRBV3-2	TRBJ1-2	-	ASSQVGGTGGGYT
14	TRBV7-8	TRBJ1-5	-	ASSTQTGELGRAQH
9	TRBV30	TRBJ2-7	-	AWGTTTKQY
9	TRBV5-6	TRBJ2-7	few	ASSYEYEQY
9	TRBV30	TRBJ1-2	-	AWGRGYGYT
20	TRBV23-1	TRBJ2-7	-	ASSLRTSGRMEAMISSYEQY
12	TRBV7-9	TRBJ1-4	medium-sized	ASSLAEGRRKLF
12	TRBV5-1	TRBJ2-1	-	ASSWGGRNNEQF
11	TRBV27	TRBJ1-4	-	ASSDRQGGKLF
12	TRBV15	TRBJ2-1	-	ATSTGQGTNEQF
16	TRBV4-1	TRBJ1-1	-	ASSQEGGTGGWDTEAF
13	TRBV5-4	TRBJ1-3	-	ASSLRGATGNTIY
16	TRBV25-1	TRBJ1-2	-	ASSELGAGGKKYYGYT
12	TRBV7-8	TRBJ1-5	-	ASSENRVNQPQH
13	TRBV6-2/TRBV6-3	TRBJ2-5	-	ASSYSSSGERTQY
11	TRBV6-2/TRBV6-3	TRBJ1-1	-	ASSYAQGTEAF
14	TRBV6-1	TRBJ1-1	-	ASSAWDRDGDTEAF
10	TRBV7-9	TRBJ1-2	-	ASSLATGPHF
11	TRBV19	TRBJ1-3	-	ASSTGSGNTIY
11	TRBV19	TRBJ1-5	-	ATEDRVGQPQH
15	TRBV5-1	TRBJ2-6	-	ASSWGDEGSGANVLT
13	TRBV4-3	TRBJ2-3	-	ASSKLNRNTDTQY
12	TRBV4-3	TRBJ2-1	-	ASSQQGGLNEQF
9	TRBV12-3/TRBV12-4	TRBJ2-1	-	ASGSGIRQF
13	TRBV6-6	TRBJ2-7	-	ASSRPGTGTYEQY